This passage covers 20 T cell receptor beta chains from one sample sequenced in a study of blood T cells in healthy people across ages. Sample-barcoded 5' priming and a J-beta primer mix drove a second PCR of roughly 6 to 12 cycles. TCRdb re-called the 5' RACE reads through MiXCR, storing one row per CDR3 protein. The sample has fewer than 800,000 distinct CDR3 sequences, over 45% seen once. Material: blood. The source is a woman aged 55-70 years in good health.

V usage is TRBV5-1 and J usage is TRBJ1-1; D ambiguous. In germline, CDR1 is SGHRS, CDR2 YFSETQ. The CDR3 is 15 amino acids. Trimming removed 1 base at V and 4 bases at J, with 14 bases between. The CDR3 nucleotides are TGCGCCAGCAGCTTGTTAGGGTACCCCTCCACTGAAGCTTTCTTT. Translating it yields CASSLLGYPSTEAFF.

The gene calls are TRBV4-3 and TRBJ1-5, with D maybe TRBD1 (5 bases). Germline V lookup: CDR1 LGHNA, CDR2 YSLEER. V gave up 1 base and J gave up 9 bases, with 13 bases separating them. CDR3 length equals 14 residues. CDR3 bases: TGCGCCAGCAGCCAAGCTCAGGGCCGGATGCCCCAGCATTTT. Translation gives CASSQAQGRMPQHF.

The J gene is TRBJ2-7, the V gene TRBV20-1; no clear D. V was shortened by 0 bases and J by 1 base, with 13 bases between the two germline ends. The V gene's germline CDR1 is DFQATT and CDR2 SNEGSKA (reference sequence). The CDR3 runs to 15 residues. The CDR3 DNA is TGCAGTGCTAGAGAAGCCACAGTTTTATCCTACGAGCAGTACTTC. This sequence encodes CSAREATVLSYEQYF.

The chain couples TRBV2 to TRBJ2-3; maybe TRBD2 (5 bases). Germline V gene sequence: CDR1 SNHLY, CDR2 FYNNEI. This CDR3 is built from 12 residues. Deletions cut 8 bases from V and 6 bases from J, with 12 bases between. CDR3 protein: CASELVSDTQYF. The CDR3 DNA is TGTGCCAGCGAACTAGTTTCTGATACGCAGTATTTT.

This clonotype appeared many times. The V and J genes are TRBV10-3 and TRBJ1-1, with a possible D match to TRBD1 (5 bases). From germline, CDR1 is ENHRY and CDR2 SYGVKD. The CDR3 is 18 amino acids. Deletions cut 3 bases from V and 0 bases from J, with 20 bases between. CDR3 sequence (DNA): TGTGCCATCAGTGACATCCCCGCGGGGGGATTCATGAACACTGAAGCTTTCTTT. Amino acid sequence: CAISDIPAGGFMNTEAFF.

This clonotype has just one count. The chain recombines TRBV6-5 with TRBJ2-3; TRBD1 agrees at 9 bases. After removal of 6 bases from V and 3 bases from J, the junction contained 7 bases not matched to a gene. This CDR3 region has 15 residues. CDR1 MNHEY and CDR2 SVGAGI come from the germline V gene. The CDR3 reads CASRRGDRETDTQYF. The CDR3 coding sequence is TGTGCCAGCAGGAGGGGGGACAGGGAAACAGATACGCAGTATTTT.

The chain carries TRBV7-2 and TRBJ2-3; no clear D gene. From germline, CDR1 is SGHTA and CDR2 FQGNSA. This CDR3 has 14 amino acids. Between the trimmed V and J ends, which lost 1 base and 4 bases, there was a span of 9 bases. CDR3 nucleotides: TGTGCCAGCAGCTTAGGCCATGACGCAGATACGCAGTATTTT. Protein sequence: CASSLGHDADTQYF. Drawing the rest from reference TRBV7-2 and TRBJ2-3, the complete variable domain is GAGVSQSPSNKVTEKGKDVELRCDPISGHTALYWYRQSLGQGLEFLIYFQGNSAPDKSGLPSDRFSAERTGGSVSTLTIQRTQQEDSAVYLCASSLGHDADTQYFGPGTRLTVL.

This clonotype has just one count. This sequence joins TRBV10-3 and TRBJ2-1; TRBD2 is a possible D gene (5 bases). The CDR3 runs to 13 residues. Trimming shortened V by 8 bases and J by 4 bases, and 12 bases separated the two germline ends. Germline V lookup: CDR1 ENHRY, CDR2 SYGVKD. The DNA for the CDR3 is TGTGCCATCGGAGTGGGCGGGTACAATGAGCAGTTCTTC. Its protein is CAIGVGGYNEQFF.

The rearrangement uses TRBV5-5 and TRBJ2-1, with TRBD1 matching 8 bases. The germline gives CDR1 SGHKS, CDR2 YYEKEE (reference sequence). The V segment lost 5 bases and the J segment 10 bases; nucleotides outside the gene matches: 11. The CDR3 runs 14 residues. CDR3 DNA sequence: TGTGCCAGCAGTTCGGGACAGGCCTCAACGGAGCAGTTCTTC. This encodes CASSSGQASTEQFF. The whole variable domain, remainder taken from reference TRBV5-5 and TRBJ2-1, is DAGVTQSPTHLIKTRGQQVTLRCSPISGHKSVSWYQQVLGQGPQFIFQYYEKEERGRGNFPDRFSARQFPNYSSELNVNALLLGDSALYLCASSSGQASTEQFFGPGTRLTVL.

V is TRBV5-1 and J is TRBJ1-6, with a tentative D call TRBD1 (5 bases). The CDR3 has 15 residues. Germline V CDR1 and CDR2: SGHRS, YFSETQ. Trimming removed 1 base at V and 7 bases at J, with 12 bases between. CDR3 sequence (DNA): TGCGCCAGCAGCTTGACCGGGACGGCGAATTCACCCCTCCACTTT. Protein sequence: CASSLTGTANSPLHF.

The chain is built from TRBV4-2 and TRBJ2-5, with D perhaps given as TRBD1 or TRBD2 (5 bases each). The ends were cut back, 0 bases at V and 5 bases at J, with 16 bases in the middle. There are 16 residues in the CDR3. Germline CDR1 reads LGHNA; CDR2 reads YNFKEQ. The CDR3 loop reads CASSQESGLSGETQYF. CDR3 nucleotide sequence: TGTGCCAGCAGCCAAGAATCGGGGCTGTCGGGGGAGACCCAGTACTTC.

The chain is built from TRBV5-1 and TRBJ2-7; TRBD1 is a possible D gene (6 bases). The CDR3 is made up of 14 amino acids. Trimming pared 4 bases from V and 4 bases from J, leaving 15 bases between. The germline V gene has CDR1 SGHRS and CDR2 YFSETQ. CDR3 in amino acids: CASSPQGIVYEQYF. Here the CDR3 DNA reads TGCGCCAGCAGCCCCCAGGGGATAGTGTACGAGCAGTACTTC.

The chain carries TRBV10-3 and TRBJ2-3; D unclear. Germline CDR1 ENHRY, CDR2 SYGVKD. V lost 3 bases, J lost 0 bases, and 10 bases lay in between. The CDR3 consists of 15 residues. In DNA, the CDR3 is TGTGCCATCAGTGAAGGGCGGTTGAGCACAGATACGCAGTATTTT. Protein product: CAISEGRLSTDTQYF.

This clonotype has just a few counts. V and J are TRBV29-1 and TRBJ1-4; D ambiguous. The CDR3 covers 15 residues. With 4 bases removed from V and 0 bases from J, the gap between germline ends came to 12 bases. Germline V gives CDR1 SQVTM, CDR2 ANQGSEA. Written as DNA, the CDR3 is TGCAGCGTTGCCGTGACCGGAGCAACTAATGAAAAACTGTTTTTT. Translated, it gives CSVAVTGATNEKLFF.

This clonotype was seen a few times. V usage is TRBV6-2 or TRBV6-3 and J usage is TRBJ2-7; 9 bases agree with TRBD2. Looked up from germline, CDR1 is MNHEY and CDR2 is SVGEGT. The CDR3 contains 15 residues. V shed 4 bases and J 2 bases; nucleotides not matched to a gene: 6. The CDR3 coding sequence is TGTGCCAGCAGTTGGACCGGGACTAGCACCTACGAGCAGTACTTC. Encoded protein: CASSWTGTSTYEQYF.

This chain uses TRBV5-1 with TRBJ2-2; D gene uncertain. V was shortened by 1 base and J by 7 bases, with 5 bases between the two germline ends. CDR1 SGHRS and CDR2 YFSETQ come from the germline V gene. The length of the CDR3 is 12 residues. The CDR3 is CASSLQDGELFF. The CDR3 DNA follows: TGCGCCAGCAGCTTGCAGGACGGGGAGCTGTTTTTT.

This chain uses TRBV19 with TRBJ2-6, with 9 bases lining up with TRBD1. The CDR3 contains 18 residues. Germline V lookup: CDR1 LNHDA, CDR2 SQIVND (reference sequence). J gave up 0 bases and V 6 bases, and 9 bases lay outside the gene matches. The chain's CDR3 is CASSFRDRARSGANVLTF. The CDR3 DNA sequence: TGTGCCAGTAGCTTCCGGGACAGGGCCCGCTCTGGGGCCAACGTCCTGACTTTC.

This clonotype was found a few times. The V and J genes are TRBV29-1 and TRBJ2-1, with 8 nucleotides matching TRBD2. This CDR3 contains 13 residues. The germline CDR1 and CDR2 sequences are SQVTM and ANQGSEA. The V and J ends lost 7 bases and 7 bases, in that order; junction bases with no gene match: 9. CDR3 nucleotide sequence: TGCAGCGCCAAGCGGGAGAATGTGAATGAGCAGTTCTTC. It specifies CSAKRENVNEQFF.

The gene calls are TRBV28 and TRBJ1-2, with 8 bases aligning to TRBD1. After removal of 5 bases from V and 10 bases from J, the junction contained 15 bases not matched to a gene. This CDR3 is 15 amino acids long. Germline loops: CDR1 MDHEN, CDR2 SYDVKM. The CDR3 DNA is TGTGCCAGCAGTAACCAGGGGGCCGGGTCGGAGTTCTACACCTTC. Its translation: CASSNQGAGSEFYTF.

This chain connects TRBV27 to TRBJ2-3; TRBD2 matches at 10 bases. This CDR3 has 15 residues. In germline, CDR1 is MNHEY, CDR2 SMNVEV (reference sequence). The V segment lost 8 bases and the J segment 2 bases; nucleotides outside the gene matches: 7. The CDR3 region has the DNA TGTGCCAGCGGACCCGGGACTAGCGTCACAGATACGCAGTATTTT. Translation gives CASGPGTSVTDTQYF.